This T cell receptor (beta chain) was captured by sequencing in a study of beta chain features in type 1 diabetes. The authors took one heparinised blood draw, averaging approximately 0.12 L, from each donor. The investigators reverse transcribed all of the isolated RNA, so they sequenced expressed TCRB transcripts. Naive, central memory and regulatory T cell samples yielded approximately 3.3 million reads on average. Method: immunoSEQ multiplex PCR; TCRdb's copy keeps in-frame clones and lacks some. This sample carries around 690,000 clones, around 12% of them seen once, and the ten largest clones take approximately 0.11%. This clone was counted a few times. The antigen is undetermined. The V end lost 0 bases, the J end lost 4 bases, and 14 bases lay between the germline ends. The germline CDR1 and CDR2 sequences are SGDLS and YYNGEE. The CDR3 runs 17 residues. Findings and limits, study-wide: Moderate but significant shortening of TCRB CDR3s was recorded in all four CD4+ subsets from Type 1 diabetes patients. Compared to healthy donors, patients appeared to have naive, central memory and Treg TCRB repertoires that were more alike. In cDNA sequencing, cells with high TCR expression could be over-represented.

This TCR derives from a man younger than 40 with type 1 diabetes. The chain links TRBV9 to TRBJ2-6, with a weak D call TRBD2 (6 bases). Sequencing used naive CD4+ T cells from blood. The CDR3 DNA follows: TGTGCCAGCAGCGTAGATTCGGGGGTCCACGGGGCCAACGTCCTGACTTTC. It translates to CASSVDSGVHGANVLTF.